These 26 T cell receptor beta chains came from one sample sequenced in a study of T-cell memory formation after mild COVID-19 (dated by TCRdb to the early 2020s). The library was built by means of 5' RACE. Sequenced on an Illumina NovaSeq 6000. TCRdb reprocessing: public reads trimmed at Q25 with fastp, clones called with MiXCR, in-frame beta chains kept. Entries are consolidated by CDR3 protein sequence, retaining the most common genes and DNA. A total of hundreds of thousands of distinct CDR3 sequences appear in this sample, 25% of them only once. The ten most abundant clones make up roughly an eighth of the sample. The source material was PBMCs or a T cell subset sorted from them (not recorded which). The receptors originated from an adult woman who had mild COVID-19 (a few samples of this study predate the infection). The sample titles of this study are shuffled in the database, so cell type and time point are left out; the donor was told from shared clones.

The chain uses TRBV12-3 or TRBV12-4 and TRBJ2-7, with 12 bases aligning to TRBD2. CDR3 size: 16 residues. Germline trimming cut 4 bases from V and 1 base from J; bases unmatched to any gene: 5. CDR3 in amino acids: CASSWASGRGSYEQYF. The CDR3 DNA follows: TGTGCCAGCAGTTGGGCTAGCGGGAGGGGGTCCTACGAGCAGTACTTC.

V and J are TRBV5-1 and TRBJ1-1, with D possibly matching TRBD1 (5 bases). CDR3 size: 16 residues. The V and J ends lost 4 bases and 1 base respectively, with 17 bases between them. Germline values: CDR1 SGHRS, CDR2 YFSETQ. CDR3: CASSTDARARNTEAFF. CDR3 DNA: TGCGCCAGCAGCACAGATGCCAGGGCCAGGAACACTGAAGCTTTCTTT.

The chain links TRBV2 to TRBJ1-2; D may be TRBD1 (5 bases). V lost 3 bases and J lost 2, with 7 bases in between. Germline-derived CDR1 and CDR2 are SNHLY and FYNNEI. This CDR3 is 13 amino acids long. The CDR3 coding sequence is TGTGCCAGCAGTGATCAGGGCAACTATGGCTACACCTTC. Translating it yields CASSDQGNYGYTF.

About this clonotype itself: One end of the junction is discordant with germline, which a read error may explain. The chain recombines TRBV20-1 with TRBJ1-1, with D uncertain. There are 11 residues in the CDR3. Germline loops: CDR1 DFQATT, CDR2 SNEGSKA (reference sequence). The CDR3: CSARGIGDGLF. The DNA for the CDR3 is TGCAGTGCTAGAGGGATCGGGGATGGACTCTTT.

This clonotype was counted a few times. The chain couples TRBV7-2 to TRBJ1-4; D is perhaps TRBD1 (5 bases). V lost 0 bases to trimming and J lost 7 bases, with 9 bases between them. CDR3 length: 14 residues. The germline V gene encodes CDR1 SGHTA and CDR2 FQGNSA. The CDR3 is CASSLAGGGEKLFF. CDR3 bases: TGTGCCAGCAGCTTAGCCGGGGGTGGTGAAAAACTGTTTTTT.

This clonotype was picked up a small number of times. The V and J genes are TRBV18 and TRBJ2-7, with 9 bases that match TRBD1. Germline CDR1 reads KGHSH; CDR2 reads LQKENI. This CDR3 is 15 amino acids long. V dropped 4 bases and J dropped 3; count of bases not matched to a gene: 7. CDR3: CASSQSPGQGYEQYF. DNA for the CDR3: TGTGCCAGCTCACAATCTCCGGGACAGGGCTACGAGCAGTACTTC.

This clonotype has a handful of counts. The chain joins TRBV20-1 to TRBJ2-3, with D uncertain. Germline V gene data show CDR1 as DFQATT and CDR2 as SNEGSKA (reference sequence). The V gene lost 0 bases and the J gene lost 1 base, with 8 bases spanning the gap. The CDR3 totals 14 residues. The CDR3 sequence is CSARDIDGTDTQYF. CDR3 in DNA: TGCAGTGCTAGAGATATCGACGGCACAGATACGCAGTATTTT.

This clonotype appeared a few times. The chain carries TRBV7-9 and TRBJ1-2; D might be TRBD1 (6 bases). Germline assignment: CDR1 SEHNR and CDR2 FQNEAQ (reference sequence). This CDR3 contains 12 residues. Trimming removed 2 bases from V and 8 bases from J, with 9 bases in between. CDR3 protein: CASSLQGSGYTF. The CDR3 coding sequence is TGTGCCAGCAGCTTACAGGGGAGCGGCTACACCTTC.

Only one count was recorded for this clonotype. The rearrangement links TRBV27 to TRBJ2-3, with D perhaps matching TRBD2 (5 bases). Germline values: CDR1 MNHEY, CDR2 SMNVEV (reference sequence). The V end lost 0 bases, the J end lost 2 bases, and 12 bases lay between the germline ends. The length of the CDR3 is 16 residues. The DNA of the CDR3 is TGTGCCAGCAGTTTATCGCTCGGACTTTACACAGATACGCAGTATTTT. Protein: CASSLSLGLYTDTQYF.

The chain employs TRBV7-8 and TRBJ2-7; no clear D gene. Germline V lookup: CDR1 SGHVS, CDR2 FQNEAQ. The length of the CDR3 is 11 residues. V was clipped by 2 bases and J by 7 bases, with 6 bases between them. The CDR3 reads CASSLIGEQYF. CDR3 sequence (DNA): TGTGCCAGCAGCTTAATAGGGGAGCAGTACTTC.

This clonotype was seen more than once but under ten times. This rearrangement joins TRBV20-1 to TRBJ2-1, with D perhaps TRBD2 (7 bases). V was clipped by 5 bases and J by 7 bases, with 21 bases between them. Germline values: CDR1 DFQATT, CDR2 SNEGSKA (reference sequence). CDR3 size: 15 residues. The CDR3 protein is CSAGGGWDIRNEQFF. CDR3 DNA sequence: TGCAGTGCTGGGGGGGGTTGGGACATTAGAAATGAGCAGTTCTTC.

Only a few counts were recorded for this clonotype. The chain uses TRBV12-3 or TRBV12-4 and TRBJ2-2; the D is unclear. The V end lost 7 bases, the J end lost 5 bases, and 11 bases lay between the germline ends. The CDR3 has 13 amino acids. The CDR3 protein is CASTPSPTGELFF. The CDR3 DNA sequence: TGTGCCAGCACCCCAAGCCCTACCGGGGAGCTGTTTTTT.

CDR3 residues: CAISETSNTEAFF. The DNA for the CDR3 is TGTGCCATCAGTGAGACCAGTAACACTGAAGCTTTCTTT. V gene TRBV10-3 combines with J gene TRBJ1-1; D is undetermined. Between the trimmed V and J ends, which lost 2 bases and 2 bases, there was a span of 6 bases. The CDR3 covers 13 residues. Germline-derived CDR1 and CDR2 are ENHRY and SYGVKD.

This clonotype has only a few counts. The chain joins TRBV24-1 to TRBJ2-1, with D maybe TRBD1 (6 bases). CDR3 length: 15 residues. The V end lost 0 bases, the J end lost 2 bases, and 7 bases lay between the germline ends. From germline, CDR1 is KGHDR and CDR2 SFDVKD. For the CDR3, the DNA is TGTGCCACCAGTGATTTGGGGGACACCTACAATGAGCAGTTCTTC. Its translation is CATSDLGDTYNEQFF.

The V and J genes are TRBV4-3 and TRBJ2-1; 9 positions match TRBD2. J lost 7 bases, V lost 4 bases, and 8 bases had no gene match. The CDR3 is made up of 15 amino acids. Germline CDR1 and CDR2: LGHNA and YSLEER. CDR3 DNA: TGCGCCAGCAGCCCGGTAGCGGGAGTCGAGAATGAGCAGTTCTTC. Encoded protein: CASSPVAGVENEQFF.

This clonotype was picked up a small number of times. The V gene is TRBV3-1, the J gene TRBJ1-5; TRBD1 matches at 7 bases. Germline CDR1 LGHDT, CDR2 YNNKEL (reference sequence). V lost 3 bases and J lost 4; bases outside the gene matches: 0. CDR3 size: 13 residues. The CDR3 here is CASSQTGNQPQHF. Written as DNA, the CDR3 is TGTGCCAGCAGCCAGACAGGGAATCAGCCCCAGCATTTT.

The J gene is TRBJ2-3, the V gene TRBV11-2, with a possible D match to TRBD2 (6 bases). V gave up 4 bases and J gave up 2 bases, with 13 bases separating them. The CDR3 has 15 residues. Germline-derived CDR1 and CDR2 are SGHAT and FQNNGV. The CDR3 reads CASSWNSGLTDTQYF. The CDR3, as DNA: TGTGCCAGCAGCTGGAATAGCGGTCTCACAGATACGCAGTATTTT.

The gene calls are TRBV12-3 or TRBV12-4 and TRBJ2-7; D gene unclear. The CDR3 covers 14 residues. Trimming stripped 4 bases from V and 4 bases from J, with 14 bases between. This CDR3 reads CASSSTYVKYEQYF. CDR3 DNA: TGTGCCAGCAGTTCGACGTACGTTAAGTACGAGCAGTACTTC.

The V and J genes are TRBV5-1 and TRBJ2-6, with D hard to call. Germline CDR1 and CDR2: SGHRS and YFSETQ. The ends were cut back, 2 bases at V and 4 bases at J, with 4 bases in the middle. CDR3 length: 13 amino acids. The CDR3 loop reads CASSFRGANVLTF. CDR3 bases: TGCGCCAGCAGCTTTAGGGGGGCCAACGTCCTGACTTTC.

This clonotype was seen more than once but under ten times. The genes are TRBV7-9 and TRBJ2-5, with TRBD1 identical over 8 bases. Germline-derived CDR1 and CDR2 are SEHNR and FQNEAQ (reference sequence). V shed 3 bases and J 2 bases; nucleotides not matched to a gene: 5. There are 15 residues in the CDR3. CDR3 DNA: TGTGCCAGCAGCTTGAGGACAGGGTGGCAAGAGACCCAGTACTTC. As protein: CASSLRTGWQETQYF.

The CDR3 DNA sequence: TGTGCCAGCAGTAAGGGACAGGGGTTTTACAATGAGCAGTTCTTC. Translation: CASSKGQGFYNEQFF. The chain recombines TRBV28 with TRBJ2-1; 10 bases are a match to TRBD1. This CDR3 has 15 residues. In germline, CDR1 is MDHEN, CDR2 SYDVKM. The V and J ends lost 5 bases and 4 bases, in that order; junction bases with no gene match: 5.

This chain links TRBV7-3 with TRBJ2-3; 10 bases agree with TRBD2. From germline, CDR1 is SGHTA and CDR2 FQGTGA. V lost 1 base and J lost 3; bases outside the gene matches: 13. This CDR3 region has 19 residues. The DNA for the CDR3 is TGTGCCAGCAGCTTAAGAAGCGGGGGGGCCTTTTTACGGACAGATACGCAGTATTTT. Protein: CASSLRSGGAFLRTDTQYF.

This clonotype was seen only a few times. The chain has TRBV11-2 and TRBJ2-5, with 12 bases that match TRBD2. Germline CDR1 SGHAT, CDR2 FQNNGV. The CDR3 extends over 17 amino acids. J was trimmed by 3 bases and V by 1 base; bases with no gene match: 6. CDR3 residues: CASSLGARLAGEETQYF. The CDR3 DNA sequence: TGTGCCAGCAGCTTAGGGGCCCGACTAGCGGGGGAAGAGACCCAGTACTTC. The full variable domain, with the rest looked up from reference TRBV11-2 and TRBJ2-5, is EAGVAQSPRYKIIEKRQSVAFWCNPISGHATLYWYQQILGQGPKLLIQFQNNGVVDDSQLPKDRFSAERLKGVDSTLKIQPAKLEDSAVYLCASSLGARLAGEETQYFGPGTRLLVL.

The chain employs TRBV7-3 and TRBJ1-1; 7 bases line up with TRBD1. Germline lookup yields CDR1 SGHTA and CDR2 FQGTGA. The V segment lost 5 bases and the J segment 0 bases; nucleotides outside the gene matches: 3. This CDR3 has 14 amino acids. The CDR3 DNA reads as TGTGCCAGCAGCACCACAGGGGTGAACACTGAAGCTTTCTTT. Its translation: CASSTTGVNTEAFF.

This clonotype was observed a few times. The CDR3 bases are TGTGCCATCAGTGAAACAGGGGTGCTTGAGCAGTTCTTC. Translating gives CAISETGVLEQFF. The V call is TRBV10-3, the J call TRBJ2-1; the match to TRBD1 covers 7 bases. Germline V gene sequence: CDR1 ENHRY, CDR2 SYGVKD. V lost 3 bases and J lost 9; bases outside the gene matches: 5. This CDR3 has 13 residues.

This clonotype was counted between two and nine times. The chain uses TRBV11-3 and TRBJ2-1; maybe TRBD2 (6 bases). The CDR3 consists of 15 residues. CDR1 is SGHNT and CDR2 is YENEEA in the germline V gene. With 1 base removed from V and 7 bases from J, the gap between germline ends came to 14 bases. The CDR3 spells CASSLGRDWPNEQFF. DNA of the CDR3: TGTGCCAGCAGCTTAGGCCGGGACTGGCCAAATGAGCAGTTCTTC.